This T cell receptor (beta chain) is drawn from a study of blood T cells in healthy people across ages. Points from the study as a whole: Long-lived donors carried more naive CD4+ cells and greater diversity than aged donors.

The CDR3 length is 16 residues. Germline CDR1 is DFQATT and CDR2 is SNEGSKA (reference sequence). For the second PCR, which ran for roughly 6 to 11 cycles, a sample-barcoded 5' primer and a J-beta primer mix were used. TCRdb re-derived calls from the 5' RACE reads in MiXCR, one entry per CDR3 protein. Among about 730,000 distinct CDR3 sequences listed, 35% to 45% were seen once. Concerning this clonotype itself: Its antigen is not known. A much larger clone differs from this one at a single base, so this may be a read error.

Collection of ten milliliters of peripheral blood was performed for each donor. Each sample had at least 6.5 million PBMCs isolated. The sample was blood. The sequence came from a woman aged 55-69 years in good health. V is TRBV20-1 and J is TRBJ2-3; 9 bases fit TRBD2. Here the CDR3 DNA reads TGCGGTGCTGGGGAATGGCGGGAGGGCCAAACAGATACGCAGTATTTT. This gives the protein CGAGEWREGQTDTQYF.